This entry describes one TCR beta chain. Its cognate antigen is unknown. Second-dose intervals near 4 or 12 weeks were combined. The data stem from a study of T cell responses to AZD1222 COVID-19 vaccine. The data were produced by immunoSEQ multiplex PCR, yet TCRdb's version contains in-frame clones alone and is incomplete. The data contain 55,000 to 65,000 clones, 70% to 80% of them seen just once; the ten biggest clones take up around 5%. Germline V gene data show CDR1 as LGHNA and CDR2 as YNFKEQ. This CDR3 has 16 residues. V lost 1 base and J lost 0, with 10 bases in between. Study-level results: Recipients of two AZD1222 doses showed rising Spike-specific TCR breadth and depth.

The starting material was peripheral blood, obtained 28 days after the second AZD1222 dose. This chain links TRBV4-2 with TRBJ2-1; either TRBD1 or TRBD2 may supply D (5 bases each). This receptor was identified in an adult who received the AZD1222 COVID-19 vaccine. Here the CDR3 reads CASSQGDRGSYNEQFF. CDR3 in DNA: TGTGCCAGCAGCCAAGGGGACCGGGGCTCCTACAATGAGCAGTTCTTC.